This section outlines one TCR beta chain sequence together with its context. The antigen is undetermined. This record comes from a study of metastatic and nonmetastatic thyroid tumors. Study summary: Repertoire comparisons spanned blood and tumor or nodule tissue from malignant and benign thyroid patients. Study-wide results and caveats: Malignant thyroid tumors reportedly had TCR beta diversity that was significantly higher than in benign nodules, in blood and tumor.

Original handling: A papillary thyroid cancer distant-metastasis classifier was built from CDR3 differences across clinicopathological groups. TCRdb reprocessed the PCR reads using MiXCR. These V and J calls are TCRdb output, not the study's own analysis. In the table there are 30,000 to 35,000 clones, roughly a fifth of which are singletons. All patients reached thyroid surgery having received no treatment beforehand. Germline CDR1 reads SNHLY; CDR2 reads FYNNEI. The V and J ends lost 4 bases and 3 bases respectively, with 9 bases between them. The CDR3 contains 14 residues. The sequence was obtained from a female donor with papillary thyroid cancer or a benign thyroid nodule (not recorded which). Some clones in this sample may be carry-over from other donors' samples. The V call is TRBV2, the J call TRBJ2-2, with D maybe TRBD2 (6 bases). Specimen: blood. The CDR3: CASSVKRDTGELFF. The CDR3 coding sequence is TGTGCCAGCAGTGTGAAGCGGGACACCGGGGAGCTGTTTTTT.